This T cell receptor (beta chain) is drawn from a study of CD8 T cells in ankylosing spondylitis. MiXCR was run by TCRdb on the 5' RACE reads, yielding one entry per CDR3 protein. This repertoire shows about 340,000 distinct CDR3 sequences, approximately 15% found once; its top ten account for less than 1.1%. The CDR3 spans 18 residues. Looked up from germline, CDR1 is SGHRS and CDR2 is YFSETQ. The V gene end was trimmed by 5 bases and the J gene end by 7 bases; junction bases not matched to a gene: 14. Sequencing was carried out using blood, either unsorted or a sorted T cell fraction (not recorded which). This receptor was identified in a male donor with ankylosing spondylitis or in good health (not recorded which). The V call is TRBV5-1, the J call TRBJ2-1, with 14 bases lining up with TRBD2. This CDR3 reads CASRSRTSGGLVENEQFF. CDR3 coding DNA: TGCGCCAGCAGATCGAGGACTAGCGGGGGGCTCGTGGAAAATGAGCAGTTCTTC.